This T cell receptor (beta chain) was sequenced during a study of T cell repertoires in cytomegalovirus infection. Study-wide context: Carrying CMV and the relevant HLA type showed in public TCR beta signatures. The study's findings and limits: The cumulative frequency of public TCR beta families distinguished individuals who carried CMV together with the relevant HLA. The ex vivo response showed dominance by HLA-C-restricted CMV-specific TCR beta clonotypes.

Ten or more counts support this clonotype. No antigen is known for it. V shed 5 bases and J 4 bases; nucleotides not matched to a gene: 8. The CDR3 covers 15 residues. CDR1 MNHNS and CDR2 SASEGT come from the germline V gene. From the reads, TCRdb called clonotypes with MiXCR, one entry per CDR3 protein. Of about 230,000 distinct CDR3 sequences listed, around 6.6% are singletons. The sequenced sample consisted of PBMCs. The clonotype comes from a human donor in good health (CMV status not recorded). Some clones in this sample may be carry-over from other donors' samples. The J gene is TRBJ1-2, the V gene TRBV6-1; TRBD1 agrees at 9 bases. The CDR3, as DNA: TGTGCCAGCAGTCCCGGGACAGGGTTCGGCTATGGCTACACCTTC. It is translated as CASSPGTGFGYGYTF.